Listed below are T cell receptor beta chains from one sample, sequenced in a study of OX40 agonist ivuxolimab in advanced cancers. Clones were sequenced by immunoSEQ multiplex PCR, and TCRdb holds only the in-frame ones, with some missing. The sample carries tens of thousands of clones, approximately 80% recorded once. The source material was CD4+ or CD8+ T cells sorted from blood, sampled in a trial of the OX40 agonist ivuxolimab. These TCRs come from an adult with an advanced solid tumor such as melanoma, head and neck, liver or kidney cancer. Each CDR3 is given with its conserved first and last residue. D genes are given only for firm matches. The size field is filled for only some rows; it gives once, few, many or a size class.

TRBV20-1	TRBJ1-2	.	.	TGCAGTGCCCAGACAGTGTATGGCTACACCTTC	CSAQTVYGYTF
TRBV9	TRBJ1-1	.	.	TGTGCCAGCTCTCAGGGGCTGATCCCGGAGGCTTTCTTT	CASSQGLIPEAFF
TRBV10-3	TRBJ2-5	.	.	TGTGCCACCAGACAGGTAGAGACCCAGTACTTC	CATRQVETQYF
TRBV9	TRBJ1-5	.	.	TGTGCCAGCAGCGGGGGGGACGGTCAGCCCCAGCATTTT	CASSGGDGQPQHF
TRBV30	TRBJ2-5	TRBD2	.	TGTGCCTGGAGCCCCGGGACTAGAAGGGAAGAGACCCAGTACTTC	CAWSPGTRREETQYF
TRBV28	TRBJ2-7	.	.	TGTGCCAGCAGTCCACGGGACCACAACTACGAGCAGTACTTC	CASSPRDHNYEQYF
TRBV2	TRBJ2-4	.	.	TGTGCCAGCAGAGATAGCGGACAAAACATTCAGTACTTC	CASRDSGQNIQYF
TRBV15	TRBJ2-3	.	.	TGTGCCACCGCAACAGGGAGAGATACGCAGTATTTT	CATATGRDTQYF
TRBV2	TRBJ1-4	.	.	TGTGCCAGCAGGAAGATCGGGCTGACAGGCGTCACTAATGAAAAACTGTTTTTT	CASRKIGLTGVTNEKLFF
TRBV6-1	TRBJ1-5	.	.	TGTGCCAGCAGCGAGGGGCCTCAGCCCCAGCATTTT	CASSEGPQPQHF
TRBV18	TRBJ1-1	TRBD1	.	TGTGCCAGCTCCCGGGACAGGGATTTGAACACTGAAGCTTTCTTT	CASSRDRDLNTEAFF
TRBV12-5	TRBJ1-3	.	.	TGTGCTAGTGGTTTCCGAATGGTTGAGGGCTGGTCTGGAAACACCATATATTTT	CASGFRMVEGWSGNTIYF
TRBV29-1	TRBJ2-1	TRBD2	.	TGCAGCTTTATACTGGGACTAGCGGGGGGCAATGAGCAGTTCTTC	CSFILGLAGGNEQFF
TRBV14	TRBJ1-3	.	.	TGTGCCAGCAGCTACGGTAGCTCTGGAAACACCATATATTTT	CASSYGSSGNTIYF
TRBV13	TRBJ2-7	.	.	TGTGCCAGCAGCTTAATAGGGTACGAGCAGTACTTC	CASSLIGYEQYF
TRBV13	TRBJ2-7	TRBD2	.	TGTGCCAGCAGCTTAGTTGCGGGAGTTCACTACGAGCAGTACTTC	CASSLVAGVHYEQYF
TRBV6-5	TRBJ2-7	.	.	TGTGCCAGCAGTAGGGACGGGCCGCCTGGCGAGCAGTACTTC	CASSRDGPPGEQYF
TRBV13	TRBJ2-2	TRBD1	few	TGTGCCAGCAGCCCTGAGACAGGGGGGTCCGGGGAGCTGTTTTTT	CASSPETGGSGELFF
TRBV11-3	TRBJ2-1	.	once	TGTGCCAGCAGCTATAGAGGTCTTCATGAGCAGTTCTTC	CASSYRGLHEQFF
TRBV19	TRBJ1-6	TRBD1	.	TGTGCCAGTACCGGACAGGGTTCACCCCTCCACTTT	CASTGQGSPLHF
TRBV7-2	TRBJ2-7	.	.	TGTGCCAGCAGCTTAGGCCAAGGGCTAGGGGGATCCTACGAGCAGTACTTC	CASSLGQGLGGSYEQYF
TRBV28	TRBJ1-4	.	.	TGTGCCAGCAGTCCGTGGACAGCAACTAATGAAAAACTGTTTTTT	CASSPWTATNEKLFF
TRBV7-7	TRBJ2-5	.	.	TGTGCCAGCAGCTTAGTACACCAAGAGACCCAGTACTTC	CASSLVHQETQYF
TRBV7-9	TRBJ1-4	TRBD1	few	TGTGCCAGCAGCTCATCCGGGACAGGGGTTGCGTATGAAAAACTGTTTTTT	CASSSSGTGVAYEKLFF
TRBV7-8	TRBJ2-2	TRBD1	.	TGTGCCAGCAGCTGGACAGGGACCGGGGAGCTGTTTTTT	CASSWTGTGELFF
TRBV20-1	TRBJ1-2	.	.	TGCAGTGCTGTCCTTTTCTATGGCTACACCTTC	CSAVLFYGYTF
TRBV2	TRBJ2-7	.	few	TGTGCCAGCAGTGTCTCCCCAGCAGCCTACGAGCAGTACTTC	CASSVSPAAYEQYF
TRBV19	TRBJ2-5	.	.	TGTGCCAGTAGATCGAATGAGGCCGGACAAGAGACCCAGTACTTC	CASRSNEAGQETQYF
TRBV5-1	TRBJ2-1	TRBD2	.	TGCGCCAGCAACCCGGGACTAGAATTTGGTGAGCAGTTCTTC	CASNPGLEFGEQFF
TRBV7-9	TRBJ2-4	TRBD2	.	TGTGCCAGCCTGCGCGGGAGGCCCGGTAGGTACTTC	CASLRGRPGRYF
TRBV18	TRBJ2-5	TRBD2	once	TGTGCCAGCTCAACCGGGACTAGCATCGAGACCCAGTACTTC	CASSTGTSIETQYF
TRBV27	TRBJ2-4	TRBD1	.	TGTGCCAGCAGTCTTCGACAGGGCGGGTATGGCAAAAACATTCAGTACTTC	CASSLRQGGYGKNIQYF
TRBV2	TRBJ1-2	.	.	TGTGCCAGCACCCCCGGCAGCATCTATGGCTACACCTTC	CASTPGSIYGYTF
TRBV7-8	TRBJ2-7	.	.	TGTGCCAGCAGCTTATCTAGTCTTAACGAGCAGTACTTC	CASSLSSLNEQYF
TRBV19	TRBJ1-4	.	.	TGTGCCAGTAAAAACACCGGGACAGAAAAACTGTTTTTT	CASKNTGTEKLFF
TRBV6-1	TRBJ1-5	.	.	TGTGCCAGCGAAGGGCGGGTAATGCGCAATCAGCCCCAGCATTTT	CASEGRVMRNQPQHF
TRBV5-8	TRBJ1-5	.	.	TGTGCCAGCACCTCCTGGGGTAGCAATCAGCCCCAGCATTTT	CASTSWGSNQPQHF
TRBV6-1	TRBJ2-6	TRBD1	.	TGTGCCAGCCGACAGGGGGAGGCTGGGGCCAACGTCCTGACTTTC	CASRQGEAGANVLTF
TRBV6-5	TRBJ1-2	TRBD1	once	TGTGCCAGCAGTTACTCGACGGGACAGGGTTTGGGCTACACCTTC	CASSYSTGQGLGYTF
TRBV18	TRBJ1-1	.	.	TGTGCCAGCTCACCACCCACAGGGTCAGTCACTGAAGCTTTCTTT	CASSPPTGSVTEAFF
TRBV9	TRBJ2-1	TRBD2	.	TGTGCCAGCAGCTCAGGGACTAGCGGTTACAATGAGCAGTTCTTC	CASSSGTSGYNEQFF
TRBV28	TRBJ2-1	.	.	TGTGCCAGCAGTTTATCGACAGGAGAGCAGTTCTTC	CASSLSTGEQFF
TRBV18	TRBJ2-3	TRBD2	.	TGTGCCAGCTCACCTGGGACTAGCGGGAAGGGAGATACGCAGTATTTT	CASSPGTSGKGDTQYF
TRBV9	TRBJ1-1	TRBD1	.	TGTGCCAGCAGCGTAGACATGGGACAGGCCTTCTTT	CASSVDMGQAFF
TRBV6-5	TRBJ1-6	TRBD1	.	TGTGCCAGCAGTTACTCAGGGACAGGGAACTCACCCCTCCACTTT	CASSYSGTGNSPLHF
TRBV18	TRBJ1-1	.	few	TGTGCCAGCTCACCACCAGGGATCGGGGGGAACACTGAAGCTTTCTTT	CASSPPGIGGNTEAFF
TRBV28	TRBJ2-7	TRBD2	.	TGTGCCAGCAGTTCAGCGGGACTAGCGGGAGGGTTCGAGCAGTACTTC	CASSSAGLAGGFEQYF
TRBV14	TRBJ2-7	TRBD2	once	TGTGCCAGCAGCCAAGATCAACCATCGGCCTGGGGGGGGCAGTACTTC	CASSQDQPSAWGGQYF
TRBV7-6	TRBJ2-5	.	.	TGTGCCAGCAAGAGACGCCTCCAAGAGACCCAGTACTTC	CASKRRLQETQYF
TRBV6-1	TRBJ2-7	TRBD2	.	TGTGCCAGCAGTGAAAGGGGACTAGCGGGCTTAGAGCAGTACTTC	CASSERGLAGLEQYF
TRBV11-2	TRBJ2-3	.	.	TGTGCCAGCAGCACCAACCGTGGAGATACGCAGTATTTT	CASSTNRGDTQYF
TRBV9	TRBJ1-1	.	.	TGTGCCAGCAGCGTAGAGGCGGGACACTCGAACACTGAAGCTTTCTTT	CASSVEAGHSNTEAFF
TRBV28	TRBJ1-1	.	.	TGTGCCAGCAGGACCGGGACCCCCCCTGAAGCTTTCTTT	CASRTGTPPEAFF
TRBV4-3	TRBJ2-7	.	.	TGCGCCAGCAGCCAAAGGCCAGGGTGGTACGAGCAGTACTTC	CASSQRPGWYEQYF
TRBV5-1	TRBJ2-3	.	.	TGCGCCAGCAGCGTCTTGGGATCCACAGATACGCAGTATTTT	CASSVLGSTDTQYF